This is a list of T cell receptor beta chains from one sample in a study of shared clonotypes between healthy human individuals. Some clones are missing from TCRdb's copy, which holds only in-frame ones; the method was immunoSEQ multiplex PCR. Seen here are more than 2 million clones, about 93% observed once, and the top ten hold over 1.5%. Specimen: naive CD8+ T cells from PBMCs. The receptors originated from a man in his late teens or twenties in good health. Some clones in this sample may be carry-over from other donors' samples. CDR3s include the opening cysteine and the closing phenylalanine or tryptophan. Fields, in order: V gene, D gene, J gene, clone size, CDR3 DNA, CDR3 protein. A D gene is named only where the DNA matches it firmly. Clone size, where shown, is once, few, many, or a class for clones that have expanded.

TRBV29-1	NA	TRBJ2-7	NA	TGCAGCGTGCAGTTGCCGGGAAACTCCCACGAGCAGTACTTC	CSVQLPGNSHEQYF
TRBV27	NA	TRBJ1-5	NA	TGTGCCAGCAGTCCATCGGCGGGGGTTAAGGTTCAGCCCCAGCATTTT	CASSPSAGVKVQPQHF
TRBV27	TRBD2	TRBJ2-7	once	TGTGCCAGCAGTATGACTAGCGGGAGAATATTCTTC	CASSMTSGRIFF
TRBV25-1	NA	TRBJ1-2	once	TGTGCCAGCAGACGATCAGGGGCAAGCGACTATGGCTACACCTTC	CASRRSGASDYGYTF
TRBV5-3	TRBD1	TRBJ1-1	once	TGTGCCAGAAGTGGTGGGGACAGATTAAGGTTGAAGCGAGCTTTCTTT	CARSGGDRLRLKRAFF
TRBV10-2	TRBD2	TRBJ2-5	NA	TGCGCCAGCAGTGGACTAGCGAGTGACCAAGAGACCCAGTACTTC	CASSGLASDQETQYF
TRBV5-4	NA	TRBJ2-5	NA	TGTGCCAGCAGCTTGGGGGAGGTCGGCCAAGAGACCCAGTACTTC	CASSLGEVGQETQYF
TRBV15	TRBD1	TRBJ2-2	NA	TGTGCCACCTTACCGGGACAGGGTTACGCCGGGGAGCTGTTTTTT	CATLPGQGYAGELFF
TRBV28	NA	TRBJ2-6	NA	TGTGCCAGCAGTTTTTCCGACTCTGGGGCCAACGTCCTGACTTTC	CASSFSDSGANVLTF
TRBV13	TRBD2	TRBJ2-7	NA	TGTGCCAGCAGCCCACGCGGGGGTGAGCAGTACTTC	CASSPRGGEQYF
TRBV10-3	NA	TRBJ2-7	NA	TGTGCCATCAGCGCCTGGACCGACTCCTACGAGCAGTACTTC	CAISAWTDSYEQYF
TRBV7-9	TRBD1	TRBJ2-7	once	TGTGCCAGCAGCTCGCCGGGACAGGGGAACGAGCAGTACTTC	CASSSPGQGNEQYF
TRBV9	TRBD2	TRBJ2-2	once	TGTGCCAGCAGCGGTACCCACGGGGAGGGCGGGGAGCTGTTTTTT	CASSGTHGEGGELFF
TRBV14	TRBD1	TRBJ1-2	once	TGTGCCAGCAGCCAGGGACAGGGGGCGTACTATGGCTACACCTTC	CASSQGQGAYYGYTF
TRBV7-8	NA	TRBJ2-5	once	TGTGCCAGCAGCGCCCGGGTCAACCAAGAGACCCAGTACTTC	CASSARVNQETQYF
TRBV28	NA	TRBJ1-1	NA	TGTGCCAGCAGTTTATACGTAGAAGAGAACACTGAAGCTTTCTTT	CASSLYVEENTEAFF
TRBV6-1	NA	TRBJ2-7	NA	TGTGCCAGCAGTTTAGGGGGGCCCTACGAGCAGTACTTC	CASSLGGPYEQYF
TRBV5-1	NA	TRBJ1-1	NA	TGCGCCAGCAAGGGCGAGGGTAAGGACGCCACTGAAGCTTTCTTT	CASKGEGKDATEAFF
TRBV7-8	NA	TRBJ2-5	NA	TGTGCCAGCAGCCCACGTCAGGCGAGAGAGGAGACCCAGTACTTC	CASSPRQAREETQYF
TRBV5-1	NA	TRBJ2-7	NA	TGCGCCAGCAGCTTGGATTGGGGGTACGCCTACGAGCAGTACTTC	CASSLDWGYAYEQYF
TRBV29-1	NA	TRBJ2-7	NA	TGCAGCGTTGGATCGTGGGCAGTTTACGAGCAGTACTTC	CSVGSWAVYEQYF
TRBV10-2	NA	TRBJ2-7	NA	TGCGCCAGCGGAGGGGACCCATACGAGCAGTACTTC	CASGGDPYEQYF
TRBV18	NA	TRBJ2-1	NA	TGTGCCAGCTCACCACCCCAGGGGTCCTACAATGAGCAGTTCTTC	CASSPPQGSYNEQFF
TRBV28	NA	TRBJ2-3	NA	TGTGCCAGCAGCCAAATAGTTATGGATACGCAGTATTTT	CASSQIVMDTQYF
TRBV5-4	TRBD2	TRBJ2-7	NA	TGTGCCAGCAGCTTGGTTGGGAGGGACGAGCAGTACTTC	CASSLVGRDEQYF
TRBV15	NA	TRBJ1-2	NA	TGTGCCACCAGCAGAGAGAACGGGGTTGGCTACACCTTC	CATSRENGVGYTF
TRBV6-5	TRBD1	TRBJ1-4	NA	TGTGCCAGCAGCCACAGGGGGCTCCTGACTGAAAAACTGTTTTTT	CASSHRGLLTEKLFF
TRBV5-1	NA	TRBJ1-4	NA	TGCGCCAGCAGCTTGAGGTCAGGGGTTAATGAAAAACTGTTTTTT	CASSLRSGVNEKLFF
TRBV5-6	NA	TRBJ1-2	NA	TGTGCCAGCAGCTTTCATCCGGACGGGGGCTACACCTTC	CASSFHPDGGYTF
TRBV5-1	NA	TRBJ1-3	NA	TGCGCCAGCAGCTTGGTTGGGGAATCTGGAAACACCATATATTTT	CASSLVGESGNTIYF
TRBV7-6	NA	TRBJ2-7	NA	TGTGCCAGCAGCCCCGTAGTCGGTACCTACGAGCAGTACTTC	CASSPVVGTYEQYF
TRBV7-6	TRBD2	TRBJ2-1	NA	TGTGCCAGCAGCCCCCGCAGCGGGAGTGGGCAGAATGAGCAGTTCTTC	CASSPRSGSGQNEQFF
TRBV28	TRBD1	TRBJ1-3	NA	TGTGCCAGCAGTTTATCCCCCCGACAGGGTAGTTGGGGAAACACCATATATTTT	CASSLSPRQGSWGNTIYF
TRBV6-5	TRBD1	TRBJ1-1	NA	TGTGCCAGCAGTTCCCGTGGGACAGGGCGGATCACTGAAGCTTTCTTT	CASSSRGTGRITEAFF
TRBV7-8	TRBD1	TRBJ2-7	NA	TGTGCCAGCAGCTACCGGACAGGGTCCTACGAGCAGTACTTC	CASSYRTGSYEQYF
TRBV28	NA	TRBJ1-1	NA	TGTGCCAGCAGTTTAGAGTCAGGCTACACTGAAGCTTTCTTT	CASSLESGYTEAFF
TRBV28	NA	TRBJ2-1	NA	TGTGCCAGCAGTTTGGGGGTTGCCAAATGGTACAATGAGCAGTTCTTC	CASSLGVAKWYNEQFF
TRBV7-8	TRBD1	TRBJ1-5	NA	TGTGCCAGCAGCTTAGCCCGGACAGGCCCCAATCAGCCCCAGCATTTT	CASSLARTGPNQPQHF
TRBV9	NA	TRBJ2-2	NA	TGTGCCAGCAGCGCGAAACTCGGACACAACTCGGGCACCGGGGAGCTGTTTTTT	CASSAKLGHNSGTGELFF
TRBV5-4	TRBD2	TRBJ2-7	NA	TGTGCCAGCAGCCGGGGGGGCGAGCAGTACTTC	CASSRGGEQYF
TRBV11-2	TRBD2	TRBJ2-5	NA	TGTGCCAGCATCCGAAGCGGGACCCAAGAGACCCAGTACTTC	CASIRSGTQETQYF
TRBV9	TRBD1	TRBJ1-2	NA	TGTGCCAGCAGCGTAGGACAGGGCAGGGGCTACACCTTC	CASSVGQGRGYTF
TRBV12-5	NA	TRBJ2-7	once	TGTGCTAGTGGATCCGGGTCCTCCAGCTTCACCTACGAGCAGTACTTC	CASGSGSSSFTYEQYF
TRBV2	NA	TRBJ2-5	once	TGTGCCAGCAGTGAAGGTCGAGGTAGGGGCAAGACCCAGTACTTC	CASSEGRGRGKTQYF